The following is a T cell receptor beta chain sequence with its context. The protocol was immunoSEQ multiplex PCR, while the TCRdb copy is restricted to in-frame clones and leaves out a portion. The table records 90,000 to 150,000 clones, around 89% of them present only once. This sample is drawn from a study of blood T cell repertoires in COVID-19. Input material: peripheral blood. The TCR was taken from a human donor with acute or convalescent COVID-19. The donor label of this sample is uncertain.

Here the CDR3 reads CASSEALTVSGELFF. The CDR3 coding sequence is TGTGCCAGCAGTGAAGCTTTGACTGTTAGCGGGGAGCTGTTTTTT. The genes are TRBV6-1 and TRBJ2-2; D is unclear. From germline, CDR1 is MNHNS and CDR2 SASEGT. The CDR3 length is 15 residues. V lost 0 bases and J lost 7, with 12 bases in between.